The clone carrying this T cell receptor (beta chain) was detected once. No antigen is known for it. The source of the sample is a study of cytomegalovirus exposure and HLA in healthy donors. Study conclusions and caveats: A later analysis by the authors found several of the most significant clusters apparently linked to common viral pathogens.

Researchers ran the PCR with 60 Vbeta and 13 Jbeta primers. The assay was immunoSEQ multiplex PCR, and TCRdb's table has in-frame clones only and misses some. The profile covers 100,000 to 120,000 clones, with around 83% appearing a single time and about 3.2% taken by the ten largest. Sequencing input: PBMCs. The sequence was collected from a woman aged 60-70 years in good health and CMV-seropositive.

CDR3 coding DNA: TGTGCTAGCGTAGCGCAAACAGGGGCCCAGTACTTC. Translating gives CASVAQTGAQYF. The chain employs TRBV7-7 and TRBJ2-5, with 7 bases that match TRBD1. CDR1 and CDR2 (germline): SSHAT, FNYEAQ (reference sequence). This CDR3 comprises 12 residues.